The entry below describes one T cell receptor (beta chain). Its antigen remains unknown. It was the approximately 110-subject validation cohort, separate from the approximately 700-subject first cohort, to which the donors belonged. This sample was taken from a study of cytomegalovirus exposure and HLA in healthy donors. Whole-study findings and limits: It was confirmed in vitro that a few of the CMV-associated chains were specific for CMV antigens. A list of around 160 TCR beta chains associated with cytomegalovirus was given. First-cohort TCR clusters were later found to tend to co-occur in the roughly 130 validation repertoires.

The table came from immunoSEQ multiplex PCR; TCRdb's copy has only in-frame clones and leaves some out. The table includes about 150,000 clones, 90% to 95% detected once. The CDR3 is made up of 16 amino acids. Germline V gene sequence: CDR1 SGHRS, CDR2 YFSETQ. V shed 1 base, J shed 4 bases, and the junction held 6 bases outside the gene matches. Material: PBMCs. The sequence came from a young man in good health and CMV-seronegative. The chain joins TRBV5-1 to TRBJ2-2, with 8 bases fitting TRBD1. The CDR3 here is CASSLSGGIPTGELFF. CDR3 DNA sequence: TGCGCCAGCAGCTTGTCAGGGGGCATTCCCACCGGGGAGCTGTTTTTT.